The 30 T cell receptor beta chains below come from one sample, sequenced in a study of blood T cells in healthy people across ages. Primers used in a second PCR of roughly 6 to 11 cycles were a sample-barcoded 5' primer and a J-beta primer mix. MiXCR was run by TCRdb on the 5' RACE reads, yielding one entry per CDR3 protein. The sample lists about 1,800,000 distinct CDR3 sequences; about 30% were seen once. Source material: blood. The receptor source for this set is a woman aged 25 to 45 in good health.

This clonotype showed up just a few times. The chain employs TRBV2 and TRBJ2-1; possibly TRBD2 for D (5 bases). The CDR3 covers 15 residues. Trimming took 1 base from V and 8 from J, leaving 15 bases between them. From germline, CDR1 is SNHLY and CDR2 FYNNEI. This chain's CDR3 is CASSEGASGRDEQFF. The DNA for the CDR3 is TGTGCCAGCAGTGAAGGGGCTAGTGGGAGAGATGAGCAGTTCTTC.

The V and J genes are TRBV9 and TRBJ2-5; 8 bases agree with TRBD2. Germline CDR1 and CDR2: SGDLS and YYNGEE. The CDR3 runs to 15 residues. Losses at the gene ends were 3 bases for V and 2 bases for J; bases not matched to a gene: 6. CDR3 sequence reads: CASSARGGGQETQYF. The DNA for the CDR3 is TGTGCCAGCAGCGCCAGAGGCGGGGGGCAAGAGACCCAGTACTTC.

As regards this clonotype: This may arise from a read error, as a much more abundant clone is one base away. This chain links TRBV25-1 with TRBJ2-3; the match to TRBD1 covers 8 bases. This CDR3 is 19 amino acids long. CDR1 and CDR2 from the germline V gene are MGHDK and SYGVNS. Unmatched junction bases numbered 18, after V lost 5 bases and J lost 2 bases. The CDR3 reads CASSNPRTGWGQVTDTQYF. The CDR3 DNA reads TGTGCCAGCAGTAACCCCCGGACAGGGTGGGGGCAGGTCACAGATACGCAGTATTTT. The full variable domain, completed using reference TRBV25-1 and TRBJ2-3, is EADIYQTPRYLVIGTGKKITLECSQTMGHDKMYWYQQDPGMELHLIHYSYGVNSTEKGDLSSESTVSRIRTEHFPLTLESARPSHTSQYLCASSNPRTGWGQVTDTQYFGPGTRLTVL.

This clonotype came up a few times. The chain carries TRBV18 and TRBJ1-2; TRBD1 aligns across 8 bases. V lost 6 bases to trimming and J lost 7 bases; unmatched junction nucleotides: 10. Germline assignment: CDR1 KGHSH and CDR2 LQKENI. The CDR3 loop spans 14 amino acids. The CDR3 nucleotides are TGTGCCAGCTCCCAGGAAGGACAGGGCGCTGGCTACACCTTC. This encodes CASSQEGQGAGYTF.

This clonotype was recorded many times. The chain recombines TRBV6-6 with TRBJ2-1; D not certain. The CDR3 is made up of 12 amino acids. The V gene's germline CDR1 is MNHNY and CDR2 SVGAGI (reference sequence). The ends were cut back, 3 bases at V and 6 bases at J, with 6 bases in the middle. The CDR3 sequence is CASSYGFNEQFF. In DNA form, the CDR3 reads TGTGCCAGCAGTTATGGTTTCAATGAGCAGTTCTTC.

In its sample, this clonotype was seen once. A much larger clonotype is one base distant, so this may be a read error. V is TRBV29-1 and J is TRBJ2-1; 8 bases agree with TRBD2. CDR1 is SQVTM and CDR2 is ANQGSEA in the germline V gene. The CDR3 contains 16 residues. V lost 4 bases and J lost 6; bases outside the gene matches: 14. In DNA form, the CDR3 reads TGCAGCGTTGCGATCCTAAGCGGGAGAATAGGCAATGAGCAGTTCTTC. Protein: CSVAILSGRIGNEQFF.

This chain links TRBV7-9 with TRBJ2-1, with a tentative D call TRBD1 (6 bases). Trimming removed 2 bases at V and 4 bases at J, with 15 bases between. CDR1 SEHNR and CDR2 FQNEAQ come from the germline V gene (reference sequence). The CDR3 loop spans 16 amino acids. The CDR3: CASSLPGRGLYNEQFF. The CDR3, as DNA: TGTGCCAGCAGCTTACCGGGCAGGGGTTTATACAATGAGCAGTTCTTC.

This clonotype occurred once. The genes are TRBV7-2 and TRBJ2-7, with D perhaps TRBD2 (6 bases). V lost 5 bases and J lost 7, with 15 bases in between. Germline V gives CDR1 SGHTA, CDR2 FQGNSA. CDR3 length equals 13 residues. The CDR3 bases are TGTGCCAGCAGCATAACGGGACTCCCGGAGCAGTACTTC. Translated, it gives CASSITGLPEQYF.

In this sample, this clonotype turned up many times. The J gene is TRBJ2-1, the V gene TRBV6-5; no clear D gene. The CDR3 sequence is 16 residues long. Germline values: CDR1 MNHEY, CDR2 SVGAGI. The V and J ends lost 8 bases and 7 bases respectively, with 24 bases between them. CDR3 residues: CASQIYPPQVKNEQFF. CDR3 nucleotide sequence: TGTGCCAGCCAAATTTATCCCCCCCAGGTCAAGAATGAGCAGTTCTTC.

A remark on this clonotype: This may come from a read error, since a much larger clone is one base off. CDR3 bases: TGTGCCAGCAGTCCATACGGACGGATACTAGAGACCCAGTACTTC. Translation: CASSPYGRILETQYF. The chain employs TRBV7-2 and TRBJ2-7; D is ambiguous. The J call may be wrong; the DNA end is better matched by TRBJ2-5. CDR3 length: 15 residues. Germline CDR1 reads SGHTA; CDR2 reads FQGNSA.

This clonotype showed up just a few times. CDR3 nucleotide sequence: TGTGCCAGCACCCGGGACAGGGCCAACGGGGAGCTGTTTTTT. This translates into CASTRDRANGELFF. The rearrangement uses TRBV12-3 or TRBV12-4 and TRBJ2-2; the match to TRBD1 covers 9 bases. With 7 bases clipped from V and 7 bases from J, the junction kept 7 bases outside the gene matches. This CDR3 has 14 amino acids.

Remarks on this clonotype: A junction boundary mismatches the germline segment, possibly from a read error. The chain uses TRBV20-1 and TRBJ2-1, with 9 bases lining up with TRBD2. There are 15 residues in the CDR3. Germline V CDR1 and CDR2: DFQATT, SNEGSKA (reference sequence). The CDR3 nucleotides are TGCTGTGCTAGATCTTCAAGCGGGGGGTACAATGAGCAGTTCTTC. Protein: CCARSSSGGYNEQFF.

As for this clonotype: A much larger clone is a single base away; this may be a read error. The chain couples TRBV10-3 to TRBJ2-5; weak D call: TRBD2 (5 bases). This CDR3 is 13 amino acids long. Germline V gene lookup returns CDR1 ENHRY and CDR2 SYGVKD. The CDR3 region has the DNA TGTGCCCTCAGTGGGAGTAGGGAGGAGACCCAGTACTTC. It encodes CALSGSREETQYF.

The V gene is TRBV7-7, the J gene TRBJ2-1; D call uncertain. V gave up 2 bases and J gave up 0 bases, with 11 bases separating them. The CDR3 runs 16 residues. CDR1 and CDR2 from the germline V gene are SSHAT and FNYEAQ (reference sequence). The CDR3 reads CASSLSSFSSYNEQFF. For the CDR3, the DNA is TGTGCCAGCAGCTTAAGTAGCTTCAGCTCCTACAATGAGCAGTTCTTC. The variable domain in full, with the rest retrieved from reference TRBV7-7 and TRBJ2-1, is GAGVSQSPRYKVTKRGQDVTLRCDPISSHATLYWYQQALGQGPEFLTYFNYEAQPDKSGLPSDRFSAERPEGSISTLTIQRTEQRDSAMYRCASSLSSFSSYNEQFFGPGTRLTVL.

The chain is built from TRBV27 and TRBJ2-7; no firm D call. Trimming took 1 base from V and 5 from J, leaving 9 bases between them. This CDR3 has 13 residues. Looked up from germline, CDR1 is MNHEY and CDR2 is SMNVEV (reference sequence). CDR3 residues: CASSLYSHDEQYF. In nucleotides, the CDR3 is TGTGCCAGCAGTTTATACAGCCATGACGAGCAGTACTTC.

The rearrangement joins TRBV11-2 to TRBJ1-3; D not certain. The CDR3 contains 17 residues. CDR1 is SGHAT, CDR2 FQNNGV, per germline. V lost 3 bases and J lost 4, with 19 bases in between. The DNA of the CDR3 is TGTGCCAGCAGCTTCTCTTTCCGCGAGACGGGAGGAAACACCATATATTTT. Its translation: CASSFSFRETGGNTIYF.

This clonotype was seen more than once but under ten times. The chain recombines TRBV6-1 with TRBJ1-2, with D possibly matching TRBD1 (6 bases). This CDR3 has 15 amino acids. Germline CDR1 reads MNHNS; CDR2 reads SASEGT. V lost 0 bases and J 8 bases, leaving 16 bases between the germline ends. The CDR3 sequence is CASSEALRGRGGYTF. The DNA of the CDR3 is TGTGCCAGCAGTGAAGCGCTTCGGGGGCGCGGCGGCTACACCTTC.

Points on this clonotype: Lacking the conserved final phenylalanine or tryptophan, this CDR3 likely reflects a read error. V gene TRBV11-2 combines with J gene TRBJ1-1; D call uncertain. Trimming took off 7 bases at V and 2 bases at J, with 11 bases between the two ends. Germline CDR1 reads SGHAT; CDR2 reads FQNNGV. There are 13 residues in the CDR3. The CDR3 DNA follows: TGTGCCAGCACCCCATCTCTAAACACTGAAGCTTTCGTT. It yields the protein CASTPSLNTEAFV.

V usage is TRBV12-3 or TRBV12-4 and J usage is TRBJ2-7; D is possibly TRBD1 (6 bases). Trimming took off 10 bases at V and 1 base at J, with 14 bases between the two ends. This CDR3 has 13 amino acids. CDR3 nucleotides: TGTGCCACCCAGGGCAGGGGTTCCTACGAGCAGTACTTC. It translates to CATQGRGSYEQYF.

Concerning this clonotype: At one end, the junction sequence differs from germline, possibly due to a read error. The chain has TRBV7-2 and TRBJ2-3; 12 nucleotides match TRBD2. Germline V lookup: CDR1 SGHTA, CDR2 FQGNSA. The CDR3 consists of 15 residues. This chain's CDR3 is CASSPRLAGADAQYF. The CDR3 region has the DNA TGTGCCAGCAGCCCCAGACTAGCGGGAGCAGATGCGCAGTATTTT.

The rearrangement uses TRBV4-1 and TRBJ1-2; a weak D match, TRBD1 (6 bases). V lost 0 bases and J 7 bases, leaving 15 bases between the germline ends. Germline V CDR1 and CDR2: MGHRA, YSYEKL. The CDR3 contains 15 residues. CDR3 loop: CASSQDRLQGGGYTF. The CDR3 DNA follows: TGCGCCAGCAGCCAAGATCGATTACAGGGAGGTGGCTACACCTTC.

This clonotype came up many times. V and J are TRBV20-1 and TRBJ2-1; 8 bases agree with TRBD2. Trimming cost V 3 bases and J 8 bases; bases outside gene matches: 6. CDR1 and CDR2 (germline): DFQATT, SNEGSKA (reference sequence). The CDR3 sequence is 13 residues long. In DNA form, the CDR3 reads TGCAGTGCTAGTGCCGGGGGGGGCTATGAGCAGTTCTTC. This gives the protein CSASAGGGYEQFF.

This clonotype was recorded a few times. V and J are TRBV30 and TRBJ2-7; a possible D gene is TRBD2 (5 bases). CDR1 and CDR2 from the germline V gene are GTSNPN and SVGIG (reference sequence). This CDR3 is 14 amino acids long. Trimming left V 8 bases short and J 4 bases short, with 21 bases between. The CDR3 protein is CAGNRGSAAYEQYF. The CDR3 DNA reads as TGTGCCGGTAATCGGGGTAGCGCCGCGTACGAGCAGTACTTC. Complete variable domain (other parts from reference TRBV30 and TRBJ2-7): SQTIHQWPATLVQPVGSPLSLECTVEGTSNPNLYWYRQAAGRGLQLLFYSVGIGQISSEVPQNLSASRPQDRQFILSSKKLLLSDSGFYLCAGNRGSAAYEQYFGPGTRLTVT.

This clonotype showed up just a few times. The J gene is TRBJ2-5, the V gene TRBV2; 9 bases map to TRBD2. This CDR3 contains 15 residues. Germline CDR1 and CDR2: SNHLY and FYNNEI. The junction had 11 bases not matched to a gene; V was cut back by 7 bases and J by 5 bases. Here the CDR3 DNA reads TGTGCCAGCACCGGAGGGGGACTAGCTGGTGAGACCCAGTACTTC. Translation: CASTGGGLAGETQYF.

The chain uses TRBV20-1 and TRBJ2-1, with 11 nucleotides matching TRBD1. The CDR3 has 15 amino acids. The germline V gene has CDR1 DFQATT and CDR2 SNEGSKA (reference sequence). The V and J ends lost 5 bases and 3 bases, in that order; junction bases with no gene match: 6. The CDR3 bases are TGCAGTGCTTTGGACAGGGGGCAAAGCTACAATGAGCAGTTCTTC. It specifies CSALDRGQSYNEQFF.

The gene calls are TRBV7-8 and TRBJ2-2; possible D gene TRBD2, 5 bases. The V end was cut by 2 bases, the J end by 0 bases, with 10 bases between. In germline, CDR1 is SGHVS, CDR2 FQNEAQ. The CDR3 has 16 amino acids. CDR3 coding DNA: TGTGCCAGCAGCTTATATCGGGGAGCGAACACCGGGGAGCTGTTTTTT. This encodes CASSLYRGANTGELFF.

This chain joins TRBV11-2 and TRBJ1-1; TRBD1 aligns across 7 bases. CDR1 is SGHAT and CDR2 is FQNNGV in the germline V gene. CDR3 size: 17 residues. Losses at the gene ends were 5 bases for V and 1 base for J; bases not matched to a gene: 13. The CDR3 DNA follows: TGTGCCAGCAGCCGGACAGGCCAGTTACGGGCGAACACTGAAGCTTTCTTT. It encodes CASSRTGQLRANTEAFF.

V gene TRBV9 combines with J gene TRBJ2-2, with D possibly being TRBD1 (5 bases). Trimming cost V 4 bases and J 2 bases, with 9 bases left between them. Germline CDR1 and CDR2: SGDLS and YYNGEE. The CDR3 consists of 14 residues. CDR3 residues: CASSKDINTGELFF. CDR3 sequence (DNA): TGTGCCAGCAGCAAGGACATCAACACCGGGGAGCTGTTTTTT.

This clonotype was detected once. The genes are TRBV12-3 or TRBV12-4 and TRBJ2-1, with TRBD2 matching over 8 bases. With V trimmed by 5 bases and J by 6 bases, 3 bases remained unmatched. This CDR3 has 13 amino acids. The CDR3 here is CASSGSGVNEQFF. Here the CDR3 DNA reads TGTGCCAGCAGTGGTAGCGGGGTCAATGAGCAGTTCTTC.

The chain links TRBV11-1 to TRBJ2-4; 8 bases line up with TRBD1. This CDR3 has 15 residues. With V trimmed by 5 bases and J by 14 bases, 17 bases remained unmatched. In germline, CDR1 is SGHAT, CDR2 FQDESV (reference sequence). CDR3 sequence: CASSPNPGQARTKYF. The CDR3 bases are TGTGCCAGCAGCCCTAACCCGGGACAGGCGAGAACTAAGTACTTC.